This is a list of T cell receptor beta chains from one sample in a study of cytomegalovirus exposure and HLA in healthy donors. Repertoires were generated with immunoSEQ multiplex PCR, while TCRdb's copy carries only in-frame clones and drops some. The table has about 110,000 clones, 75% seen once; the top ten hold 2.5%. What was sequenced was PBMCs. The receptor set was obtained from a middle-aged man in good health and CMV-seronegative. CDR3s include the opening cysteine and the closing phenylalanine or tryptophan.

v_gene,CDR3aa
TRBV5-1,CASSVPPRELNTGELFF
TRBV5-1,CASSQRFTPNTEAFF
TRBV7-9,CASSHTRDTYTDTQYF
TRBV13,CASSLKRGTYNEQFF
TRBV7-8,CASSPNRELPTDTQYF
TRBV6-1,CASSEAVGEGEAFF
TRBV29-1,CSVVSGQGAGYTF
TRBV7-9,CASSPGRGSDTQYF
TRBV5-4,CASSALQAESTNEQFF
TRBV6-1,CASSEPTGLSTEAFF
TRBV29-1,CSVANRGTIREQYF
TRBV7-9,CASSRTGAEQYF
TRBV19,CASRGGTYEQYF
TRBV2,CASTTRDFNEQFF
TRBV19,CASRARGNQPQHF
TRBV5-5,CASTWGDRGYNSPLHF
TRBV6-5,CASSGTSGGADTQYF
TRBV10-3,CAISGGSGGARDEQFF
TRBV6-6,CASSPRDRGHTEAFF
TRBV7-9,CSSSDNRAGYGYTF
TRBV5-1,CASSLGPTNDEQFF
TRBV7-8,CASSSRGRDGGNTIYF
TRBV5-1,CASSLRAGGAGNEQFF
TRBV6-1,CASSESSGGGTDTQYF
TRBV4-1,CASSQVGEGAVEKLFF
TRBV29-1,CSARYGLQETQYF
TRBV5-1,CASSLRLAGASGANVLTF
TRBV19,CASSFKKRGAYNEQFF
TRBV5-1,CASSLRETGELFF
TRBV20-1,CSGTDSTEQYF
TRBV5-1,CASSADREFTWGTQYF
TRBV7-8,CASSLGTSGTDTQYF
TRBV7-6,CASSSEPQLAHEQYF
TRBV6-6,CASSSVGQGDSPLHF
TRBV5-1,CASSLEVAGRNNEQFF
TRBV23-1,CAIPGAYEKLFF
TRBV7-6,CASSRDRGGETQYF
TRBV28,CASSLGQGWTEAFF
TRBV5-1,CASSVQGQGDNSPLHF